This is a list of T cell receptor beta chains from one sample in a study of T cells in Graves' hyperthyroidism and ophthalmopathy. Each CDR3 protein is one row after TCRdb ran MiXCR on the multiplex PCR reads. The sample shows hundreds of thousands of distinct CDR3 sequences, roughly 14% of them seen only once. The material sequenced was blood. The source is a woman aged 40 to 50 with Graves' ophthalmopathy. Both conserved end residues are part of each CDR3. D genes are given only for firm matches. Some rows mark clone size as missing; the rest say once, few, many or name a class of expanded clone.

V gene,J gene,clone size,D gene,CDR3 length,CDR3 protein,CDR3 DNA
TRBV12-3/TRBV12-4,TRBJ2-5,once,TRBD1,14,CASSSDRAGVTQYF,TGTGCCAGCAGTTCAGACAGGGCAGGAGTGACCCAGTACTTC
TRBV7-3,TRBJ1-1,many,-,13,CASSSYTDTEAFF,TGTGCCAGCAGCTCGTACACTGACACTGAAGCTTTCTTT
TRBV12-3/TRBV12-4,TRBJ2-2,-,-,16,CASTYFQGLNTGELFF,TGTGCCAGCACGTATTTTCAGGGTCTGAACACCGGGGAGCTGTTTTTT
TRBV30,TRBJ1-5,many,-,13,CAWAPDRNQPQHF,TGTGCCTGGGCCCCTGATCGGAATCAGCCCCAGCATTTT
TRBV4-1,TRBJ2-5,-,TRBD2,14,CASTGGGEQETQYF,TGCGCCAGCACTGGGGGGGGGGAGCAAGAGACCCAGTACTTC
TRBV4-1,TRBJ2-7,few,-,16,CASSQITIQDPYEQYF,TGCGCCAGCAGCCAAATTACGATCCAAGACCCCTACGAGCAGTACTTC
TRBV12-3/TRBV12-4,TRBJ1-2,-,-,14,CASSLNHWTYGYTF,TGTGCCAGCAGTTTAAACCATTGGACTTATGGCTACACCTTC
TRBV11-2,TRBJ2-4,many,TRBD1,19,CASSSRDRGPYLAKNIQYF,TGTGCCAGCAGCTCCCGGGACAGGGGCCCTTACTTAGCCAAAAACATTCAGTACTTC
TRBV2,TRBJ2-7,-,-,12,CASKRPGYEQYF,TGTGCCAGCAAACGGCCCGGGTACGAGCAGTACTTC
TRBV2,TRBJ1-2,many,-,13,CASSDQGWNGYTF,TGTGCCAGCAGTGACCAGGGATGGAATGGCTACACCTTC
TRBV6-5,TRBJ2-4,-,-,16,CASSYSGGFAKNIQYF,TGTGCCAGCAGTTACTCTGGGGGCTTCGCCAAAAACATTCAGTACTTC
TRBV20-1,TRBJ2-7,many,-,12,CSARWGSYEQYF,TGCAGTGCTAGATGGGGATCCTACGAGCAGTACTTC
TRBV28,TRBJ2-4,-,-,19,CASSSTGTWTYLAKNIQYF,TGTGCCAGCAGCTCGACTGGGACATGGACTTATCTAGCCAAAAACATTCAGTACTTC
TRBV29-1,TRBJ1-2,many,-,13,CSVYGLNVWGYTF,TGCAGCGTTTACGGGTTGAATGTCTGGGGCTACACCTTC
TRBV12-3/TRBV12-4,TRBJ1-1,-,-,14,CASYLHPAGTEAFF,TGTGCCAGCTATCTACACCCTGCGGGCACTGAAGCTTTCTTT
TRBV7-2,TRBJ1-2,many,-,14,CASSSLAGNYGYTF,TGTGCCAGCAGCTCCTTAGCAGGGAACTATGGCTACACCTTC
TRBV11-1,TRBJ2-6,-,-,17,CASSLGDGSSGANVLTF,TGTGCCAGCAGCTTAGGGGACGGGAGCTCTGGGGCCAACGTCCTGACTTTC
TRBV30,TRBJ2-4,few,-,12,CAWSPGGNIQYF,TGTGCCTGGAGTCCGGGCGGAAACATTCAGTACTTC
TRBV10-3,TRBJ1-1,-,TRBD1,12,CAISDTTGMAFF,TGTGCCATCAGCGATACGACAGGGATGGCTTTCTTT
TRBV2,TRBJ2-5,many,TRBD1,15,CASRETLTGMETQYF,TGTGCCAGCAGAGAAACGTTGACAGGGATGGAGACCCAGTACTTC
TRBV18,TRBJ1-1,few,TRBD1,15,CASSPDGTGYFEAFF,TGTGCCAGCTCACCAGACGGGACAGGGTACTTTGAAGCTTTCTTT
TRBV20-1,TRBJ1-1,-,TRBD1,12,CSARRQGYSAFF,TGCAGTGCCCGTCGACAGGGGTATAGCGCTTTCTTT
TRBV28,TRBJ1-1,many,-,18,CASRRPDPGVGRNTEAFF,TGTGCCAGCAGGAGACCCGACCCCGGGGTGGGCAGGAACACTGAAGCTTTCTTT
TRBV6-1,TRBJ2-2,-,-,15,CASSPGTARTGELFF,TGTGCCAGCAGCCCCGGGACGGCGAGGACCGGGGAGCTGTTTTTT
TRBV30,TRBJ1-1,-,TRBD1,12,CAWGGQGARAFF,TGTGCCTGGGGGGGACAGGGGGCTCGGGCTTTCTTT
TRBV20-1,TRBJ2-4,many,TRBD2,18,CSARDPPSRTSGSDIQYF,TGCAGTGCTAGAGATCCCCCAAGTCGGACTAGCGGGAGTGACATTCAGTACTTC
TRBV7-9,TRBJ1-5,few,-,14,CASSLEGVNQPQHF,TGTGCCAGCAGCTTAGAGGGAGTCAATCAGCCCCAGCATTTT
TRBV7-2,TRBJ2-7,many,-,14,CASSLGGAPREQYF,TGTGCCAGCAGCTTGGGCGGGGCCCCTCGTGAGCAGTACTTC
TRBV28,TRBJ2-5,many,-,14,CASSLPSSSETQYF,TGTGCCAGCAGTTTGCCGAGTTCGTCGGAGACCCAGTACTTC
TRBV29-1,TRBJ1-2,many,-,11,CSVLILGGYTF,TGCAGCGTTCTCATTTTAGGCGGCTACACCTTC
TRBV7-2,TRBJ2-7,many,TRBD2,16,CASSLGGSGSRYEQYF,TGTGCCAGCAGCTTAGGGGGTAGCGGGAGTCGGTACGAGCAGTACTTC
TRBV7-9,TRBJ1-1,many,-,15,CASSSHPGDGTEAFF,TGTGCCAGCAGCTCCCATCCAGGGGACGGCACTGAAGCTTTCTTT
TRBV3-1,TRBJ1-2,few,-,14,CASSQRGAGYGYTF,TGTGCCAGCAGCCAAAGGGGCGCGGGCTATGGCTACACCTTC
TRBV12-3/TRBV12-4,TRBJ2-7,many,-,13,CASSFHGPYEQYF,TGTGCCAGCAGTTTCCACGGACCCTACGAGCAGTACTTC
TRBV7-2,TRBJ2-7,many,TRBD2,15,CASSLERDSPYEQYF,TGTGCCAGCAGCTTAGAGCGGGACTCCCCCTACGAGCAGTACTTC
TRBV30,TRBJ1-1,many,-,10,CAWSRTEAFF,TGTGCCTGGAGTCGCACTGAAGCTTTCTTT
TRBV28,TRBJ2-7,many,TRBD2,12,CASREVYDEQYF,TGTGCCAGCCGGGAGGTATACGACGAGCAGTACTTC
TRBV6-1,TRBJ2-5,few,TRBD2,17,CASSDPLAGGRAETQYF,TGTGCCAGCAGTGACCCTTTAGCGGGAGGGCGGGCAGAGACCCAGTACTTC
TRBV30,TRBJ1-5,many,-,14,CAFTVVGAGQPQHF,TGTGCCTTCACGGTTGTGGGGGCCGGTCAGCCCCAGCATTTT
TRBV6-2/TRBV6-3,TRBJ2-7,many,-,14,CASSYSQGFGEQYF,TGTGCCAGCAGTTACTCGCAGGGGTTCGGCGAGCAGTACTTC
TRBV27,TRBJ2-3,few,-,14,CASSTPTGPDTQYF,TGTGCCAGCAGTACCCCGACAGGTCCGGATACGCAGTATTTT
TRBV30,TRBJ1-5,few,-,13,CAWSAKGGQPQHF,TGTGCCTGGAGCGCCAAAGGTGGACAGCCCCAGCATTTT
TRBV7-3,TRBJ1-1,many,-,13,CASSLGWGAEAFF,TGTGCCAGCAGCTTAGGTTGGGGGGCTGAAGCTTTCTTT
TRBV11-3,TRBJ2-2,-,-,15,CASSRRGPNTGELFF,TGTGCCAGCAGCAGGCGGGGACCCAACACCGGGGAGCTGTTTTTT
TRBV12-3/TRBV12-4,TRBJ1-3,many,-,14,CASSFWVEGNTIYF,TGTGCCAGCAGTTTTTGGGTAGAAGGAAACACCATATATTTT
TRBV12-3/TRBV12-4,TRBJ1-1,many,TRBD1,15,CASSSRGDRKGEAFF,TGTGCCAGCAGTTCCCGGGGGGACAGGAAAGGTGAAGCTTTCTTT
TRBV6-2/TRBV6-3,TRBJ2-7,many,TRBD2,17,CASSYSPTSGSWHEQYF,TGTGCCAGCAGTTACTCGCCAACTAGCGGGAGTTGGCACGAGCAGTACTTC
TRBV7-8,TRBJ1-3,-,-,15,CASSFRDGTQGTIYF,TGTGCCAGCAGCTTTCGAGACGGCACTCAGGGTACCATATATTTT
TRBV6-1,TRBJ2-7,-,-,14,CASSPAGTWNEQYF,TGTGCCAGCAGCCCGGCCGGGACCTGGAACGAGCAGTACTTC
TRBV7-7,TRBJ2-7,-,-,17,CASSLPSGPWQSYEQYF,TGTGCTAGCAGCCTCCCGAGCGGGCCATGGCAATCCTACGAGCAGTACTTC
TRBV2,TRBJ1-4,many,-,15,CASSEARSQPLGLFF,TGTGCCAGCAGTGAAGCGCGGTCACAACCCTTGGGTCTGTTTTTT
TRBV11-1,TRBJ2-6,-,-,17,CASSLRRGNSGANVLTF,TGTGCCAGCAGTTTAAGGCGGGGCAACTCTGGGGCCAACGTCCTGACTTTC
TRBV6-2/TRBV6-3,TRBJ2-7,many,TRBD1,14,CASSSTGITLEQYF,TGTGCCAGCAGTTCGACAGGGATAACCCTCGAGCAGTACTTC
TRBV11-2,TRBJ1-5,many,-,15,CASSRGGEGNQPQHF,TGTGCCAGCAGCCGAGGGGGAGAGGGCAATCAGCCCCAGCATTTT